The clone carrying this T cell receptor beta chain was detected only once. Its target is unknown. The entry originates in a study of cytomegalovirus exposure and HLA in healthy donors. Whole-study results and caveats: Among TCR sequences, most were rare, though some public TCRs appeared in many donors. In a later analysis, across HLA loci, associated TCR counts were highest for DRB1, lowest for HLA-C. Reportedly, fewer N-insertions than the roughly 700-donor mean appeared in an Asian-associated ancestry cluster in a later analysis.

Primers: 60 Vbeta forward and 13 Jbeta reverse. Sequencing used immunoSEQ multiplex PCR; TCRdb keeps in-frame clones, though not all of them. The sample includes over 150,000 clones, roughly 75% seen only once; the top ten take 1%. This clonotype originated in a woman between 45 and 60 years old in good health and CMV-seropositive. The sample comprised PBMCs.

CDR3 loop: CASSRPGDRLGSYNSPLHF. The DNA for the CDR3 is TGTGCCAGCAGCCGTCCGGGGGACAGGCTGGGCTCCTATAATTCACCCCTCCACTTT. The V call is TRBV12-1, the J call TRBJ1-6; the table gives TRBD1 as D, unverified against the DNA. TRBV12-1 represents a pseudogene. This CDR3 is built from 19 residues.